This T cell receptor beta chain was documented in a study of cytomegalovirus exposure and HLA in healthy donors. Study results and caveats: TCR beta chains numbering under 200 were designated cytomegalovirus-associated. Reported results showed that the classifier diagnosed cytomegalovirus status with high specificity and sensitivity. Generally TCR sequences proved uncommon, though certain public TCRs appeared in numerous donors.

Remarks on this clone: Its antigen is currently unknown.

It was the roughly 130-subject validation cohort, separate from the roughly 700-subject first cohort, to which the donors belonged. This CDR3 has 15 residues. The germline V gene has CDR1 SGHTA and CDR2 FQGTGA. Trimming cost V 3 bases and J 4 bases, with 13 bases left between them. Measured with immunoSEQ multiplex PCR; TCRdb has only the in-frame clones, and not every one. The repertoire consists of 60,000 to 80,000 clones, with around four fifths occurring once and the leading ten covering about 3%. This clonotype was obtained from a man under 40 in good health and CMV-seronegative. The sequenced sample consisted of PBMCs. The chain uses TRBV7-3 and TRBJ2-1; the D gene is possibly TRBD2 (5 bases). The CDR3: CASSFSDPGYNEQFF. CDR3 nucleotide sequence: TGTGCCAGCAGCTTCTCCGACCCGGGGTACAATGAGCAGTTCTTC.